Shown below are 27 T cell receptor beta chains from a single sample sequenced in a study of T cell repertoires in cytomegalovirus infection. TCRdb called the reads again in MiXCR, with one record for every CDR3 protein. Of approximately 500,000 distinct CDR3 sequences in the sample, about 11% are singletons; the top ten hold more than 8.5%. The sequenced material came from PBMCs. These receptors all come from a human donor in good health (CMV status not recorded). Some clones in this sample may be carry-over from other donors' samples.

This clonotype showed up many times. The chain links TRBV5-5 to TRBJ2-2; 7 nucleotides align to TRBD1. This CDR3 contains 12 residues. V was pared by 6 bases and J by 6 bases, with 2 bases of the junction left unmatched. The germline gives CDR1 SGHKS, CDR2 YYEKEE (reference sequence). This CDR3 is CASKGGSGELFF. For the CDR3, the DNA is TGTGCCAGCAAAGGGGGCTCCGGGGAGCTGTTTTTT.

The chain employs TRBV10-3 and TRBJ1-5; 7 nucleotides line up with TRBD1. After removal of 4 bases from V and 5 bases from J, the junction contained 2 bases not matched to a gene. The CDR3 is 13 residues long. The germline V gene encodes CDR1 ENHRY and CDR2 SYGVKD. This CDR3 is CAISAGTDQPQHF. The CDR3 nucleotides are TGTGCCATCAGTGCCGGGACAGATCAGCCCCAGCATTTT.

The V gene is TRBV4-2, the J gene TRBJ2-3, with 9 bases that match TRBD2. The ends lost 0 bases at V and 1 base at J; junction bases unmatched: 8. CDR3 length equals 18 residues. Germline V gene data show CDR1 as LGHNA and CDR2 as YNFKEQ. The CDR3 DNA reads TGTGCCAGCAGCCAAGAAGGCGGGGGGGCCCTTGGCACAGATACGCAGTATTTT. This codes for CASSQEGGGALGTDTQYF.

This clonotype was picked up a small number of times. V gene TRBV9 combines with J gene TRBJ2-7; 10 bases are a match to TRBD2. Germline CDR1 and CDR2: SGDLS and YYNGEE. This CDR3 comprises 15 residues. V lost 3 bases, J lost 3 bases, and 6 bases stayed unmatched. CDR3 region: CASSASGRGLYEQYF. The CDR3 coding sequence is TGTGCCAGCAGCGCAAGCGGGAGGGGACTCTACGAGCAGTACTTC.

On this clonotype: A much larger clone differs by one base, so this may be a read error. The J gene is TRBJ2-7, the V gene TRBV6-1; D may match TRBD1 or TRBD2 (5 bases each). Germline V CDR1 and CDR2: MNHNS, SASEGT. CDR3 length equals 15 residues. The CDR3 region is CARSGLAEGRFEQYF. CDR3 bases: TGTGCCAGAAGTGGATTAGCTGAGGGGCGATTCGAGCAGTACTTC.

The chain joins TRBV7-8 to TRBJ1-2; the D gene is possibly TRBD1 (5 bases). V was trimmed by 3 bases and J by 4 bases, leaving 6 bases between them. In germline, CDR1 is SGHVS, CDR2 FQNEAQ. The CDR3 runs to 12 residues. The CDR3 DNA sequence: TGTGCCAGCAGCTTTGGGGGCTATGGCTACACCTTC. Encoded protein: CASSFGGYGYTF.

At least ten counts were recorded for this clonotype. The chain joins TRBV6-2 or TRBV6-3 to TRBJ1-2; D remains unclear. CDR1 and CDR2 from the germline V gene are MNHEY and SVGEGT. The CDR3 covers 14 residues. Deletions cut 2 bases from V and 8 bases from J, with 15 bases between. CDR3 sequence: CASSYGQRLGGYTF. In DNA, the CDR3 is TGTGCCAGCAGTTACGGGCAGAGGCTCGGGGGCTACACCTTC.

The rearrangement links TRBV5-5 to TRBJ2-7; 15 bases fit TRBD2. Germline V gene data show CDR1 as SGHKS and CDR2 as YYEKEE (reference sequence). J was trimmed by 1 base and V by 1 base; bases with no gene match: 6. CDR3 length: 18 amino acids. The CDR3 sequence: CASSLRGLAGGPSYEQYF. In DNA, the CDR3 is TGTGCCAGCAGCTTGCGGGGACTAGCGGGAGGCCCGTCCTACGAGCAGTACTTC.

Points on this clonotype: Being one base from a much bigger clone, this may be a read error. V usage is TRBV5-1 and J usage is TRBJ1-5; D unresolved. This CDR3 comprises 15 residues. Germline V gene lookup returns CDR1 SGHRS and CDR2 YFSETQ. V lost 4 bases and J lost 1, with 12 bases in between. The CDR3 DNA reads TGCGCCAGCAGCCCGAACGGAATAAGCAATCAGCCCCAGCATTTT. Protein: CASSPNGISNQPQHF.

The chain has TRBV5-1 and TRBJ2-7; possibly TRBD2 for D (5 bases). Germline V gives CDR1 SGHRS, CDR2 YFSETQ. This CDR3 region has 11 residues. Trimming took off 5 bases at V and 6 bases at J, with 9 bases between the two ends. The CDR3 nucleotides read TGCGCCAGCAGGTCCGGGGTCGAGCAGTACTTC. Residues: CASRSGVEQYF.

The genes are TRBV2 and TRBJ1-6; tentative D call: TRBD1 (5 bases). The CDR3 is made up of 14 amino acids. The germline CDR1 and CDR2 sequences are SNHLY and FYNNEI. Between the trimmed V and J ends, which lost 6 bases and 9 bases, there was a span of 15 bases. DNA of the CDR3: TGTGCCAGCAGGCGGGGCCGGGAGGGTTCACCCCTCCACTTT. This translates into CASRRGREGSPLHF. The entire variable domain, with the rest obtained from reference TRBV2 and TRBJ1-6, is as follows: EPEVTQTPSHQVTQMGQEVILRCVPISNHLYFYWYRQILGQKVEFLVSFYNNEISEKSEIFDDQFSVERPDGSNFTLKIRSTKLEDSAMYFCASRRGREGSPLHFGNGTRLTVT.

This clonotype has a handful of counts. The V call is TRBV3-1, the J call TRBJ2-1; no definite D call. The germline CDR1 and CDR2 sequences are LGHDT and YNNKEL (reference sequence). V was trimmed by 3 bases and J by 6 bases, leaving 12 bases between them. The CDR3 spans 14 residues. The DNA of the CDR3 is TGTGCCAGCAGCCAGGGTATTGCCCCCAATGAGCAGTTCTTC. Protein sequence: CASSQGIAPNEQFF.

This clonotype was counted at least ten times. This chain joins TRBV12-5 and TRBJ2-7; D is possibly TRBD1 (6 bases). This CDR3 is 19 amino acids long. Trimming stripped 6 bases from V and 0 bases from J, with 27 bases between. The germline CDR1 and CDR2 sequences are LGHNT and FRNRAP. The CDR3 sequence: CASGLSTIPRDTNSYEQYF. CDR3 DNA: TGTGCTAGTGGCCTCTCGACGATCCCCCGGGACACCAACTCCTACGAGCAGTACTTC.

This clonotype appeared a few times. The chain links TRBV19 to TRBJ1-1; D unresolved. Germline V CDR1 and CDR2: LNHDA, SQIVND (reference sequence). With 5 bases removed from V and 8 bases from J, the gap between germline ends came to 15 bases. The CDR3 loop spans 13 amino acids. The CDR3 region has the DNA TGTGCCAGTAGTGCCGGACTTAAAAGAGAAGCTTTCTTT. This encodes CASSAGLKREAFF.

This clonotype has at least ten counts. V usage is TRBV12-5 and J usage is TRBJ2-1; tentatively, D is TRBD2 (6 bases). The CDR3 has 14 amino acids. Germline V CDR1 and CDR2: LGHNT, FRNRAP. V lost 3 bases, J lost 6 bases, and 12 bases lay in between. Here the CDR3 DNA reads TGTGCTAGTGGTTTCGGAGGGCCGGGCAATGAGCAGTTCTTC. Residues: CASGFGGPGNEQFF.

The chain couples TRBV10-3 to TRBJ1-3, with unresolved D. This CDR3 is 13 amino acids long. Germline CDR1 is ENHRY and CDR2 is SYGVKD. The V gene lost 8 bases and the J gene lost 1 base, with 9 bases spanning the gap. Here the CDR3 reads CAIGSGSGNTIYF. The CDR3 DNA reads as TGTGCCATCGGGAGTGGATCTGGAAACACCATATATTTT.

Concerning this clonotype: This may come from a read error, since a much larger clone is one base off. V usage is TRBV19 and J usage is TRBJ2-1; TRBD2 matches at 9 bases. The V gene's germline CDR1 is LNHDA and CDR2 SQIVND (reference sequence). V lost 1 base, J lost 10 bases, and 5 bases stayed unmatched. The CDR3 totals 14 residues. In DNA, the CDR3 is TGTGCCAGTAGTATAGGGGGACTAGCCAAAGAGCAGTTCTTC. Translating it yields CASSIGGLAKEQFF.

This clonotype was found a few times. This sequence joins TRBV5-6 and TRBJ2-7; TRBD2 matches at 11 bases. CDR1 and CDR2 from the germline V gene are SGHDT and YYEEEE. V dropped 0 bases and J dropped 3; count of bases not matched to a gene: 8. The length of the CDR3 is 17 residues. CDR3 residues: CASSLGLAGSRIYEQYF. CDR3 nucleotides: TGTGCCAGCAGCTTGGGACTAGCGGGGTCCCGAATCTACGAGCAGTACTTC.

This clonotype showed up many times. The chain recombines TRBV2 with TRBJ2-7, with D unclear. The CDR3 runs to 12 residues. In germline, CDR1 is SNHLY, CDR2 FYNNEI. The V and J ends lost 8 bases and 3 bases respectively, with 11 bases between them. The CDR3 is CASGRGSYEQYF. The CDR3 DNA reads TGTGCCAGCGGACGCGGAAGCTACGAGCAGTACTTC.

The rearrangement uses TRBV3-1 and TRBJ2-7; 8 bases fit TRBD2. The trim removed 1 base at V and 6 bases at J, leaving 8 bases unmatched. CDR1 is LGHDT and CDR2 is YNNKEL in the germline V gene (reference sequence). The CDR3 has 15 residues. As DNA, the CDR3 is TGTGCCAGCAGCCAAGGATCGGTAGCGGGAACCGAGCAGTACTTC. Translated: CASSQGSVAGTEQYF.

This clonotype was counted ten times or more. The chain couples TRBV6-1 to TRBJ2-7; the D gene is possibly TRBD2 (5 bases). This CDR3 spans 14 amino acids. Trimming removed 5 bases from V and 11 bases from J, with 22 bases in between. CDR1 is MNHNS and CDR2 is SASEGT in the germline V gene. CDR3 DNA: TGTGCCAGCAGTAAGGTTTTTGAGTCGGACTTGGAGTACTTC. It yields the protein CASSKVFESDLEYF.

The gene calls are TRBV5-1 and TRBJ2-5; TRBD1 matches 7 bases. After removal of 1 base from V and 5 bases from J, the junction contained 11 bases not matched to a gene. The CDR3 is 16 amino acids. Germline CDR1 and CDR2: SGHRS and YFSETQ. The CDR3 DNA reads TGCGCCAGCAGCTTGTTCCTCGGACAGGAAGGGGAGACCCAGTACTTC. Amino acid sequence: CASSLFLGQEGETQYF.

In its sample, this clonotype was seen many times. The gene calls are TRBV12-3 or TRBV12-4 and TRBJ1-5, with a tentative D call TRBD1 (5 bases). The V gene lost 2 bases and the J gene lost 5 bases, with 10 bases spanning the gap. The CDR3 totals 14 residues. CDR3 in DNA: TGTGCCAGCAGTTTAAGGTCAGGGTATCAGCCCCAGCATTTT. It yields the protein CASSLRSGYQPQHF.

This clonotype was detected ten times or more. The rearrangement joins TRBV11-2 to TRBJ2-2, with TRBD2 matching over 9 bases. Per germline, CDR1 SGHAT and CDR2 FQNNGV. The length of the CDR3 is 20 residues. J was trimmed by 6 bases and V by 8 bases; bases with no gene match: 25. DNA for the CDR3: TGTGCCAGCGGCCAATTGATGAGCAGGAGGCTAGCGGGGCCGGCCGGGGAGCTGTTTTTT. Residues: CASGQLMSRRLAGPAGELFF.

This clonotype has ten or more counts. This chain links TRBV7-9 with TRBJ1-5; no clear D gene. V was clipped by 1 base and J by 6 bases, with 13 bases between them. The CDR3 consists of 15 residues. CDR1 and CDR2 (germline): SEHNR, FQNEAQ (reference sequence). The CDR3 DNA is TGTGCCAGCAGCTTAGGCTTGGGTGTATCTCAGCCCCAGCATTTT. Protein: CASSLGLGVSQPQHF.

This clonotype showed up just a few times. This chain links TRBV5-1 with TRBJ1-1; D unclear. Germline values: CDR1 SGHRS, CDR2 YFSETQ. Trimming took off 4 bases at V and 1 base at J, with 14 bases between the two ends. This CDR3 comprises 15 residues. The CDR3 spells CASSVNPRGNTEAFF. DNA of the CDR3: TGCGCCAGCAGCGTAAACCCCCGGGGGAACACTGAAGCTTTCTTT.

This clonotype has at least ten counts. V and J are TRBV20-1 and TRBJ2-3, with 7 bases fitting TRBD2. V lost 3 bases and J lost 9; bases outside the gene matches: 18. The CDR3 has 16 amino acids. Germline V gene sequence: CDR1 DFQATT, CDR2 SNEGSKA (reference sequence). The CDR3 reads CSASSLGGSRGGTQYF. The CDR3 DNA reads TGCAGTGCTAGCTCCCTCGGCGGGAGTAGAGGAGGAACGCAGTATTTT.